The 30 T cell receptor beta chains below all came from one sample that was sequenced in a study of CD8+CD57+ T cells in acquired aplastic anemia. TCR beta VDJ combinations and CDR3 sequences were profiled from genomic DNA. TCRdb processed the reads anew with MiXCR; each CDR3 protein has one entry. The sample yields hundreds of thousands of distinct CDR3 sequences, under 80% seen once. Sample: sorted CD4+, CD8+, or CD8+CD57+ T cells (not recorded which) from PBMCs. The receptors derive from a human donor in good health, serving as a control.

The rearrangement uses TRBV7-2 and TRBJ2-6; unclear D gene. CDR3 size: 18 residues. Germline V CDR1 and CDR2: SGHTA, FQGNSA. The V and J ends lost 2 bases and 1 base respectively, with 15 bases between them. CDR3 nucleotides: TGTGCCAGCAGCTTACCGACGCTAGGGCTATCTGGGGCCAACGTCCTGACTTTC. It yields the protein CASSLPTLGLSGANVLTF.

The chain links TRBV25-1 to TRBJ1-1; TRBD1 aligns across 7 bases. The ends lost 5 bases at V and 0 bases at J; junction bases unmatched: 6. The CDR3 runs to 15 residues. The V gene's germline CDR1 is MGHDK and CDR2 SYGVNS. CDR3 residues: CASSKQGSMNTEAFF. The CDR3 nucleotides read TGTGCCAGCAGTAAACAGGGGTCCATGAACACTGAAGCTTTCTTT. The full variable domain, rest sourced from reference TRBV25-1 and TRBJ1-1, is EADIYQTPRYLVIGTGKKITLECSQTMGHDKMYWYQQDPGMELHLIHYSYGVNSTEKGDLSSESTVSRIRTEHFPLTLESARPSHTSQYLCASSKQGSMNTEAFFGQGTRLTVV.

This clonotype was picked up many times. The J gene is TRBJ2-5, the V gene TRBV2; D remains unclear. The CDR3 runs 13 residues. Trimming stripped 5 bases from V and 5 bases from J, with 12 bases between. Germline lookup yields CDR1 SNHLY and CDR2 FYNNEI. The CDR3, as DNA: TGTGCCAGCAGTTTCTCGGAGACGGAGACCCAGTACTTC. This codes for CASSFSETETQYF. Full variable domain (outside the CDR3, taken from reference TRBV2 and TRBJ2-5): EPEVTQTPSHQVTQMGQEVILRCVPISNHLYFYWYRQILGQKVEFLVSFYNNEISEKSEIFDDQFSVERPDGSNFTLKIRSTKLEDSAMYFCASSFSETETQYFGPGTRLLVL.

Concerning this clonotype: The CDR3 ends on some other residue instead of the conserved phenylalanine or tryptophan, so this is likely a read error. The limits of the CDR3 on the DNA are not certain, so only TCRdb's listed CDR3 is given. The V and J genes are TRBV7-2 and TRBJ2-7; the table's D gene call, TRBD2, was not cross checked with the DNA. The CDR3 extends over 13 residues, inclusive of both ends. CDR1 and CDR2 (germline): SGHTA, FQGNSA. The CDR3 protein is CASRLVRGSSNSG.

This clonotype was counted only a few times. This may stem from a read error, because a much larger clone lies one nucleotide away. CDR3 sequence: CASSLGRGADSCNEQFF. The CDR3, as DNA: TGTGCCAGCAGCCTCGGGCGGGGAGCGGACTCCTGCAATGAGCAGTTCTTC. V is TRBV12-3 or TRBV12-4 and J is TRBJ2-1, with D perhaps matching TRBD2 (6 bases). The CDR3 length is 17 residues.

Notes on this clonotype: The junction and the germline gene differ at one end; a read error may be behind it. The chain combines TRBV5-1 with TRBJ2-3, with 9 bases aligning to TRBD1. CDR1 SGHRS and CDR2 YFSETQ come from the germline V gene. The CDR3 is made up of 16 amino acids. This CDR3 is CASSRTTGGITDTQYF. CDR3 sequence (DNA): TGTGCCAGCAGCAGAACGACAGGGGGGATCACAGATACGCAGTATTTT.

The gene calls are TRBV6-6 and TRBJ2-2, with TRBD2 as a possible D gene (7 bases). Trimming took off 10 bases at V and 5 bases at J, with 26 bases between the two ends. The CDR3 sequence is 17 residues long. In germline, CDR1 is MNHNY, CDR2 SVGAGI (reference sequence). The CDR3 DNA is TGTGCCATCACTGCCCGTGGGGGGGGCATGAAGACCGGGGAGCTGTTTTTT. Its translation is CAITARGGGMKTGELFF.

Concerning this clonotype itself: This may stem from a read error, because a much larger clone lies one nucleotide away. The rearrangement uses TRBV3-1 and TRBJ2-5, with D perhaps assigned TRBD1 or TRBD2 (6 bases each). The V and J ends lost 4 bases and 5 bases respectively, with 17 bases between them. The germline CDR1 and CDR2 sequences are LGHDT and YNNKEL (reference sequence). The CDR3 extends over 15 amino acids. In DNA, the CDR3 is TGTGCCAGCAGCCGGGGAGAGGGGGGATGTGAGACCCAGTACTTC. As protein: CASSRGEGGCETQYF.

The CDR3: CASGQLLYTEAFF. In DNA form, the CDR3 reads TGTGCCAGTGGCCAGCTACTTTACACTGAAGCTTTCTTT. The chain employs TRBV19 and TRBJ1-1, with D unclear. Trimming took 8 bases from V and 3 from J, leaving 13 bases between them. CDR1 is LNHDA, CDR2 SQIVND, per germline (reference sequence). The CDR3 loop spans 13 amino acids.

The CDR3 bases are TGTGCCAGTAGCCTTGGGAGTGGGCGCTGCTTCTATGAGCAGTTCTTC. This encodes CASSLGSGRCFYEQFF. The chain combines TRBV19 with TRBJ2-1, with D perhaps TRBD2 (5 bases). From germline, CDR1 is LNHDA and CDR2 SQIVND (reference sequence). The CDR3 runs to 16 residues. V gave up 6 bases and J gave up 8 bases, with 23 bases separating them.

The chain carries TRBV20-1 and TRBJ2-5; no clear D. The V end was cut by 2 bases, the J end by 6 bases, with 16 bases between. The CDR3 is 14 residues long. Germline V gives CDR1 DFQATT, CDR2 SNEGSKA (reference sequence). CDR3 in amino acids: CSARRESSYKTQYF. Written as DNA, the CDR3 is TGCAGTGCTAGAAGAGAGAGCTCCTATAAGACCCAGTACTTC.

The chain couples TRBV7-2 to TRBJ2-7, with D possibly TRBD2 on 5 matching bases. V lost 8 bases and J 4 bases, leaving 18 bases between the germline ends. Germline CDR1 SGHTA, CDR2 FQGNSA. CDR3 size: 14 residues. The CDR3 nucleotides read TGTGCCAGCCCCTTATCGGGGAGCTCTTACGAGCAGTACTTC. The encoded protein is CASPLSGSSYEQYF.

The chain recombines TRBV11-2 with TRBJ2-3; the D gene could be TRBD1 or TRBD2 (5 bases each). Per the germline V gene, CDR1 is SGHAT and CDR2 is FQNNGV. V was trimmed by 4 bases and J by 0 bases, leaving 11 bases between them. This CDR3 has 15 amino acids. CDR3 residues: CASSWDRSSTDTQYF. The CDR3 DNA follows: TGTGCCAGCAGCTGGGACCGGAGCAGCACAGATACGCAGTATTTT.

Comment on this clonotype: A junction end diverges from the germline sequence, so it may reflect a read error. The chain joins TRBV7-3 to TRBJ2-7, with D perhaps being TRBD1 or TRBD2 (5 bases each). CDR3 size: 13 residues. Germline V gene sequence: CDR1 SGHTA, CDR2 FQGTGA. The CDR3 protein is CASSLRVGDDLGF. DNA of the CDR3: TGCGCCAGCAGCTTGCGTGTTGGGGACGATCTTGGCTTC.

The V call is TRBV9, the J call TRBJ1-2; D ambiguous. The germline gives CDR1 SGDLS, CDR2 YYNGEE. V was cut by 0 bases and J by 5 bases, with 8 bases left in between. The CDR3 has 13 amino acids. In nucleotides, the CDR3 is TGTGCCAGCAGCGTAGATGTTGCGTATGGCTACACCTTC. It codes for CASSVDVAYGYTF.

The chain uses TRBV20-1 and TRBJ1-5; D not certain. CDR3 length equals 13 residues. Germline V CDR1 and CDR2: DFQATT, SNEGSKA (reference sequence). V lost 3 bases to trimming and J lost 9 bases, with 15 bases between them. The CDR3 nucleotides read TGCAGTGCTAGCCTCAAGCGGGATACGCCCCAGCATTTT. Its protein product is CSASLKRDTPQHF.

This clonotype came up once. The genes are TRBV6-6 and TRBJ2-2, with a possible D match to TRBD2 (7 bases). The CDR3 has 16 residues. The V and J ends lost 9 bases and 7 bases respectively, with 24 bases between them. Germline V CDR1 and CDR2: MNHNY, SVGAGI (reference sequence). The CDR3 here is CASCVGGGGAYGELFF. The DNA for the CDR3 is TGTGCCAGTTGCGTAGGCGGCGGGGGCGCCTACGGGGAGCTGTTTTTT.

Concerning this clonotype itself: A junction end diverges from the germline sequence, so it may reflect a read error. This CDR3 reads CATGLGESNQPQHYF. The CDR3 bases are TGTGCCACCGGCCTAGGGGAAAGCAATCAGCCCCAGCATTACTTC. The chain is built from TRBV7-2 and TRBJ2-7; TRBD1 is a possible D gene (5 bases). CDR3 size: 15 residues. Per the germline V gene, CDR1 is SGHTA and CDR2 is FQGNSA.

This chain uses TRBV12-3 or TRBV12-4 with TRBJ2-1, with D unresolved. The J call may be in error: the DNA end matches TRBJ2-3 better. The CDR3 runs 14 residues. The CDR3 sequence is CASSLVPGYNEQYF. The CDR3, as DNA: TGTGCCAGCAGTTTAGTGCCCGGCTACAATGAGCAGTATTTT.

This clonotype was counted at least ten times. The CDR3 DNA sequence: TGTGCCAGCAGTTACACAGGACAGGGCCCGGGCAGCTACACCTTC. This encodes CASSYTGQGPGSYTF. The chain links TRBV6-6 to TRBJ1-2, with TRBD1 matching over 8 bases. CDR3 size: 15 residues. Unmatched junction bases numbered 11, after V lost 2 bases and J lost 9 bases. Germline CDR1 is MNHNY and CDR2 is SVGAGI (reference sequence).

This clonotype was detected many times. The V and J genes are TRBV6-2 or TRBV6-3 and TRBJ1-1; TRBD1 is a possible D gene (5 bases). The CDR3 contains 14 residues. V dropped 0 bases and J dropped 1 base, with 6 bases sitting between them. Germline-derived CDR1 and CDR2 are MNHEY and SVGEGT. This CDR3 is CASSYSGGNTEAFF. The CDR3 nucleotides are TGTGCCAGCAGTTACTCGGGGGGGAACACTGAAGCTTTCTTT.

The chain combines TRBV7-3 with TRBJ1-6; D call uncertain. V was trimmed by 2 bases and J by 11 bases, leaving 19 bases between them. CDR1 and CDR2 (germline): SGHTA, FQGTGA. The CDR3 consists of 16 residues. CDR3 sequence: CASSLDWMRTNTPLHF. Written as DNA, the CDR3 is TGTGCCAGCAGCTTAGATTGGATGCGGACCAATACACCCCTCCACTTT.

Comment on this clonotype: The CDR3 carries no conserved terminal phenylalanine or tryptophan, so it likely arises from a read error. No DNA is shown, since the ends of the CDR3 on it are uncertain; the CDR3 is the one TCRdb lists. This chain connects TRBV19 to TRBJ2-1; TRBD1 is the table's D call and was not checked against the DNA. CDR1 is LNHDA, CDR2 SQIVND, per germline (reference sequence). Inclusive of both ends, the CDR3 amounts to 14 amino acids. The CDR3 protein is CASSIDGTGDKDTL.

This chain joins TRBV20-1 and TRBJ1-5, with D uncertain. The V end was cut by 3 bases, the J end by 4 bases, with 10 bases between. Germline V lookup: CDR1 DFQATT, CDR2 SNEGSKA (reference sequence). The CDR3 is 13 residues long. Written as DNA, the CDR3 is TGCAGTGCTAGTCTAGCCGGAAATCAGCCCCAGCATTTT. It codes for CSASLAGNQPQHF.

The rearrangement uses TRBV15 and TRBJ1-1; D is ambiguous. The V end lost 2 bases, the J end lost 1 base, and 11 bases lay between the germline ends. The CDR3 length is 15 residues. Germline V CDR1 and CDR2: LNHNV, YYDKDF (reference sequence). Here the CDR3 reads CATSRPGSPNTEAFF. CDR3 DNA: TGTGCCACCAGCAGACCTGGCAGTCCGAACACTGAAGCTTTCTTT.

The DNA for the CDR3 is TGTGCCAGCAGTAGTCGAGACCATGAGAATGGCTACACCTTC. This sequence encodes CASSSRDHENGYTF. The gene calls are TRBV12-3 or TRBV12-4 and TRBJ1-2; D not resolved. The V end was cut by 5 bases, the J end by 6 bases, with 16 bases between. This CDR3 comprises 14 residues.

This clonotype was counted ten times or more. The chain carries TRBV5-4 and TRBJ2-1; 11 bases match TRBD2. Per germline, CDR1 SGHNT and CDR2 YYREEE (reference sequence). The CDR3 runs 16 residues. V lost 2 bases and J lost 7; bases outside the gene matches: 8. The CDR3 DNA is TGTGCCAGCAGCTTTTTTAGCGGGGGGGCTAGGAATGAGCAGTTCTTC. It translates to CASSFFSGGARNEQFF.

Only a few counts were recorded for this clonotype. The rearrangement uses TRBV10-3 and TRBJ2-7; D remains ambiguous. V was trimmed by 2 bases and J by 6 bases, leaving 5 bases between them. Germline V CDR1 and CDR2: ENHRY, SYGVKD. The CDR3 has 11 amino acids. The DNA of the CDR3 is TGTGCCATCAGTGAGGAGTCCGAGCAGTACTTC. Translation: CAISEESEQYF.

A single count supports this clonotype. J is TRBJ1-1 and V is TRBV9; no definite D call. Germline V CDR1 and CDR2: SGDLS, YYNGEE. This CDR3 comprises 14 residues. V lost 5 bases to trimming and J lost 14 bases, with 25 bases between them. This CDR3 reads CASSGRLWLHHRFF. The CDR3 DNA reads TGTGCCAGCAGTGGAAGACTATGGCTACACCATCGGTTCTTT. Combining the CDR3 with reference TRBV9 and TRBJ1-1 gives the whole variable domain DSGVTQTPKHLITATGQRVTLRCSPRSGDLSVYWYQQSLDQGLQFLIQYYNGEERAKGNILERFSAQQFPDLHSELNLSSLELGDSALYFCASSGRLWLHHRFFGQGTRLTVV.

Regarding this clonotype: At one boundary the junction diverges from the germline segment, which might be a read error. J is TRBJ2-7 and V is TRBV9, with D perhaps TRBD1 (5 bases). The CDR3 consists of 14 residues. CDR1 is SGDLS and CDR2 is YYNGEE in the germline V gene. CDR3 sequence: CASSPGLMCYSGHF. CDR3 nucleotides: TGTGCCAGCAGCCCAGGGCTGATGTGTTACTCGGGCCACTTC. The variable domain in full, with the rest retrieved from reference TRBV9 and TRBJ2-7, is DSGVTQTPKHLITATGQRVTLRCSPRSGDLSVYWYQQSLDQGLQFLIQYYNGEERAKGNILERFSAQQFPDLHSELNLSSLELGDSALYFCASSPGLMCYSGHFGPGTRLTVT.